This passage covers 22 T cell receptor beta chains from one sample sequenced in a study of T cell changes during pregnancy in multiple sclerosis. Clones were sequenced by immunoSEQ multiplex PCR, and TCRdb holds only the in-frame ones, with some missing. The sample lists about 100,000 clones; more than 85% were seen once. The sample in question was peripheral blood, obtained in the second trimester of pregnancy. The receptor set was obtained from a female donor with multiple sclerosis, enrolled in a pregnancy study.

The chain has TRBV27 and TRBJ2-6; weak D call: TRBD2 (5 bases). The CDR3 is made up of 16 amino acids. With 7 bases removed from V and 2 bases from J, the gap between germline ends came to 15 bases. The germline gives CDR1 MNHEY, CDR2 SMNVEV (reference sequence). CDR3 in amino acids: CASTGWSEPGANVLTF. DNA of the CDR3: TGTGCCAGCACGGGATGGAGTGAACCTGGGGCCAACGTCCTGACTTTC.

Here the CDR3 reads CASSQGEWSDTQYF. Written as DNA, the CDR3 is TGCGCCAGCAGCCAAGGGGAGTGGTCAGATACGCAGTATTTT. The V and J genes are TRBV4-1 and TRBJ2-3; tentative D call: TRBD2 (5 bases). Between the trimmed V and J ends, which lost 1 base and 4 bases, there was a span of 9 bases. Germline CDR1 is MGHRA and CDR2 is YSYEKL. CDR3 length equals 14 residues.

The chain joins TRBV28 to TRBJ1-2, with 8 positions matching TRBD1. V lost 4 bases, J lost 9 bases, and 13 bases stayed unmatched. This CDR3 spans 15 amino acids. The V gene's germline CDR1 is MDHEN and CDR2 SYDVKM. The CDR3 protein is CASSSSGTGLKRYTF. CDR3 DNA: TGTGCCAGCAGTTCCAGTGGGACAGGACTCAAGCGCTACACCTTC.

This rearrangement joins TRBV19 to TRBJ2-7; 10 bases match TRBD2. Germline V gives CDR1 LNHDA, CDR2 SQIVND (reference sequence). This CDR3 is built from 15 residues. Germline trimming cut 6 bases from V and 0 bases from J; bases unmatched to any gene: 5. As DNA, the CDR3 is TGTGCCAGTAGGGGACTAGCGACGAGCTCCTACGAGCAGTACTTC. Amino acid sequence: CASRGLATSSYEQYF.

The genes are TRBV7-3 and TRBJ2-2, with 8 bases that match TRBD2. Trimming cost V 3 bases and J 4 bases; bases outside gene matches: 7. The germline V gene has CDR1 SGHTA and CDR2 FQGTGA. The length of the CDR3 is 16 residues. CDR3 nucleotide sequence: TGTGCCAGCAGCTTCCGAGCGGGAGCCGCCACCGGGGAGCTGTTTTTT. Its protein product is CASSFRAGAATGELFF. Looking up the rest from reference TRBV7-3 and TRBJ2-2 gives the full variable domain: GAGVSQTPSNKVTEKGKYVELRCDPISGHTALYWYRQSLGQGPEFLIYFQGTGAADDSGLPNDRFFAVRPEGSVSTLKIQRTERGDSAVYLCASSFRAGAATGELFFGEGSRLTVL.

CDR3 nucleotides: TGTGCCAGCAGTGACTCGAGCCGAGGGACTGAAGCTTTCTTT. Translating it yields CASSDSSRGTEAFF. J is TRBJ1-1 and V is TRBV6-4; D is undetermined. Trimming cost V 0 bases and J 5 bases, with 10 bases left between them. The germline CDR1 and CDR2 sequences are MRHNA and SNTAGT. The CDR3 runs to 14 residues.

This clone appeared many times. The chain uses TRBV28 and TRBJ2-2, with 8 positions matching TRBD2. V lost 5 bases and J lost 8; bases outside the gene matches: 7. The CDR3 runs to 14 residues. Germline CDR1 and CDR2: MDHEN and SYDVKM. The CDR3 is CASSKGLALGELFF. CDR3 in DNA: TGTGCCAGCAGTAAAGGACTAGCTCTGGGGGAGCTGTTTTTT. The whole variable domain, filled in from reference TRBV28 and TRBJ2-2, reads DVKVTQSSRYLVKRTGEKVFLECVQDMDHENMFWYRQDPGLGLRLIYFSYDVKMKEKGDIPEGYSVSREKKERFSLILESASTNQTSMYLCASSKGLALGELFFGEGSRLTVL.

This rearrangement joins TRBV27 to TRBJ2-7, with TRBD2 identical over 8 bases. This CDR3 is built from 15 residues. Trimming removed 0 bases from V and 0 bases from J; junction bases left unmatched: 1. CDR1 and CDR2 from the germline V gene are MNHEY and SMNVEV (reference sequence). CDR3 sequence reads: CASSLSTSASYEQYF. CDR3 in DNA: TGTGCCAGCAGTTTATCGACTAGCGCCTCCTACGAGCAGTACTTC.

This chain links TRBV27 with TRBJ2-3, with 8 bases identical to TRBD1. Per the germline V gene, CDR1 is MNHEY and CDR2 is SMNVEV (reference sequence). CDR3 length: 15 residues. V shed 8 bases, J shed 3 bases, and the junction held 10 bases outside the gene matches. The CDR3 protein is CASSHRQGRTDTQYF. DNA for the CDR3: TGTGCCAGCTCCCACCGACAGGGGCGAACAGATACGCAGTATTTT.

DNA of the CDR3: TGCGCCAGCAGCTTGGCACTAGCGGGAGCCAATGAGCAGTTCTTC. Amino acids: CASSLALAGANEQFF. The V call is TRBV5-1, the J call TRBJ2-1; 11 bases align to TRBD2. The ends lost 0 bases at V and 6 bases at J; junction bases unmatched: 2. The CDR3 covers 15 residues. Germline CDR1 is SGHRS and CDR2 is YFSETQ.

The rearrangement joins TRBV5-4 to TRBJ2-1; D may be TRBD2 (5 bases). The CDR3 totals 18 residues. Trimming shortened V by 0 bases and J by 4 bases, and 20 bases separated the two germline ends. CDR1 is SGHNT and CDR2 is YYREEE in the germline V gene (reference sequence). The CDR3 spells CASSLAGAARAIYNEQFF. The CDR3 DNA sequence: TGTGCCAGCAGCTTGGCCGGAGCGGCACGGGCGATTTACAATGAGCAGTTCTTC.

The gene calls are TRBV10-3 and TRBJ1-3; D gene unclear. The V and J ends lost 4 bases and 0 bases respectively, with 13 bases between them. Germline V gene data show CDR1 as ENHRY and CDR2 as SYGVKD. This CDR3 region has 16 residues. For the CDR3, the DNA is TGTGCCATCAGTGTTGGGCTCCTTGGCTCTGGAAACACCATATATTTT. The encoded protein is CAISVGLLGSGNTIYF.

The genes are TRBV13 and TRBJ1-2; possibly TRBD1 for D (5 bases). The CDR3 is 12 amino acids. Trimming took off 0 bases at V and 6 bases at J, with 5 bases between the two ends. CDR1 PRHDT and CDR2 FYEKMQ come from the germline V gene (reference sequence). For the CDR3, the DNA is TGTGCCAGCAGCTTAGGAGGGGATGGCTACACCTTC. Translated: CASSLGGDGYTF.

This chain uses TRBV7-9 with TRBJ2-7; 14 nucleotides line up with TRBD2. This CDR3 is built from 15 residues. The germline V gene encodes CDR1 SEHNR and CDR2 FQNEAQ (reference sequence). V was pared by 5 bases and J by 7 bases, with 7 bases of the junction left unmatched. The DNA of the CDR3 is TGTGCCAGCAGCCCCGGACTAGCGGGAGGTGAAGAGCAGTACTTC. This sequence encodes CASSPGLAGGEEQYF. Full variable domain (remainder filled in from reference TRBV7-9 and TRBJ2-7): DTGVSQNPRHKITKRGQNVTFRCDPISEHNRLYWYRQTLGQGPEFLTYFQNEAQLEKSRLLSDRFSAERPKGSFSTLEIQRTEQGDSAMYLCASSPGLAGGEEQYFGPGTRLTVT.

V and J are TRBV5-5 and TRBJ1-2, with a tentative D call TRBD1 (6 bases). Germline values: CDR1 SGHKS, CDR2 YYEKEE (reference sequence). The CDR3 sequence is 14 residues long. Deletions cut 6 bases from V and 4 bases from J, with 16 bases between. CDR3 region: CASNHPGTSYGYTF. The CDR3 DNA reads TGTGCCAGCAACCATCCCGGGACAAGCTATGGCTACACCTTC.

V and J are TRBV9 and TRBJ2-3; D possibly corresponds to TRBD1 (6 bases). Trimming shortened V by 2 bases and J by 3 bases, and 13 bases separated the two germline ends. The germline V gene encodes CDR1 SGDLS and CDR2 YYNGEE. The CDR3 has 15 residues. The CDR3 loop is CASSVVGQGTDTQYF. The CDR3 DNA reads TGTGCCAGCAGCGTCGTTGGGCAGGGGACAGATACGCAGTATTTT. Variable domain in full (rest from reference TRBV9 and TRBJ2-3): DSGVTQTPKHLITATGQRVTLRCSPRSGDLSVYWYQQSLDQGLQFLIQYYNGEERAKGNILERFSAQQFPDLHSELNLSSLELGDSALYFCASSVVGQGTDTQYFGPGTRLTVL.

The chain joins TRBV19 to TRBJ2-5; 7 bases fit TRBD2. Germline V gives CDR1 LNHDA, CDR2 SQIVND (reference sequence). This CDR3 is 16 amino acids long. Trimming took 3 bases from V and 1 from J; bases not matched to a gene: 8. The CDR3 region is CASSILMPGGQETQYF. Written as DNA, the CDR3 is TGTGCCAGTAGTATCCTAATGCCGGGAGGCCAAGAGACCCAGTACTTC.

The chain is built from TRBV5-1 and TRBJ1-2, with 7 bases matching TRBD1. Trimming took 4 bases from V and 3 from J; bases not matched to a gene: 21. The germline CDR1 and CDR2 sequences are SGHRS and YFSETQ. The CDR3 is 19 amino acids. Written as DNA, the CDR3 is TGCGCCAGCAGCCCAAAGACAGGGTGGGATTTTCGAGGTGACTATGGCTACACCTTC. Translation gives CASSPKTGWDFRGDYGYTF.

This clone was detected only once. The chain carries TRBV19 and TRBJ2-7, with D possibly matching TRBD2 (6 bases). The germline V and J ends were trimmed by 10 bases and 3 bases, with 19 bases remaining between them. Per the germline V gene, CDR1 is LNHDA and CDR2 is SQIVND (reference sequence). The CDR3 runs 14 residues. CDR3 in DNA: TGTGCCACTGACCCGGGGACTGGTTTCTACGAGCAGTACTTC. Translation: CATDPGTGFYEQYF.

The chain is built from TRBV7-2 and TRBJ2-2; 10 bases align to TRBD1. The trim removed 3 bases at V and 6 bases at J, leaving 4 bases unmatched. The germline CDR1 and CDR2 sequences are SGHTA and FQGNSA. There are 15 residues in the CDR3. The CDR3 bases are TGTGCCAGCAGCTTTTCGGGACAGGGGTCCGGGGAGCTGTTTTTT. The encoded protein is CASSFSGQGSGELFF.

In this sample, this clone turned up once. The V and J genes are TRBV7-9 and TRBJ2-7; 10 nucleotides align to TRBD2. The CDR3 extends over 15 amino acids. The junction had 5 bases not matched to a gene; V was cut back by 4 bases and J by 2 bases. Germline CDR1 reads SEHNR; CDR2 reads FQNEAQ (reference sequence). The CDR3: CASSSGLARAYEQYF. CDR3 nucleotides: TGTGCCAGCAGCTCGGGACTAGCGAGAGCCTACGAGCAGTACTTC.

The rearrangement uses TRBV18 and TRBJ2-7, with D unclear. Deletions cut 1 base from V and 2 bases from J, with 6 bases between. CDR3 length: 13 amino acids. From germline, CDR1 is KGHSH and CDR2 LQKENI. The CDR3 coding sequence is TGTGCCAGCTCACCACAGCTCGCCTACGAGCAGTACTTC. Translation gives CASSPQLAYEQYF.